The 16 T cell receptor beta chains reported below all come from one sample, sequenced in a study of blood T cell repertoires in COVID-19. Repertoires were generated with immunoSEQ multiplex PCR, while TCRdb's copy carries only in-frame clones and drops some. The sample comprises about 110,000 clones, over 65% of which are singletons, and about 4.1% rests with the top ten. The sample comprised peripheral blood. Source of these receptors: a woman older than 75 with acute or convalescent COVID-19.

The chain employs TRBV5-1 and TRBJ2-1; possibly TRBD2 for D (5 bases). From germline, CDR1 is SGHRS and CDR2 YFSETQ. The V gene lost 5 bases and the J gene lost 0 bases, with 12 bases spanning the gap. This CDR3 has 15 amino acids. In DNA form, the CDR3 reads TGCGCCAGCAGAAAGAGGGCGAGCTCCTACAATGAGCAGTTCTTC. It is translated as CASRKRASSYNEQFF.

J is TRBJ1-1 and V is TRBV5-1, with 11 bases matching TRBD1. Germline assignment: CDR1 SGHRS and CDR2 YFSETQ. The CDR3 totals 15 residues. The J segment lost 1 base and the V segment lost 10 bases, leaving 9 bases of the junction unmatched. The CDR3, as DNA: TGCGCCTCCCGGGACAGGGGGATTGGGAACACTGAAGCTTTCTTT. Its protein is CASRDRGIGNTEAFF.

V and J are TRBV28 and TRBJ2-7, with a possible D match to TRBD2 (6 bases). From germline, CDR1 is MDHEN and CDR2 SYDVKM. With 4 bases removed from V and 9 bases from J, the gap between germline ends came to 16 bases. There are 13 residues in the CDR3. The CDR3 loop is CASSSSGTGRQYF. The CDR3 DNA sequence: TGTGCCAGCAGTTCCTCCGGGACTGGAAGGCAGTACTTC.

V gene TRBV6-5 combines with J gene TRBJ1-6; D is perhaps TRBD1 (5 bases). The CDR3 totals 15 residues. The V and J ends lost 0 bases and 9 bases respectively, with 12 bases between them. CDR1 is MNHEY and CDR2 is SVGAGI in the germline V gene. In DNA form, the CDR3 reads TGTGCCAGCAGTTACTCGGTCAGGGTTGGTTCACCCCTCCACTTT. Translation: CASSYSVRVGSPLHF.

V and J are TRBV5-6 and TRBJ1-2; 7 bases line up with TRBD1. Losses at the gene ends were 4 bases for V and 8 bases for J; bases not matched to a gene: 14. This CDR3 region has 15 residues. Germline CDR1 reads SGHDT; CDR2 reads YYEEEE. The CDR3 DNA sequence: TGTGCCAGCAGCCTCGAATCGACAGGGTTGAGAGGCTACACCTTC. Protein product: CASSLESTGLRGYTF.

V is TRBV11-2 and J is TRBJ1-2, with 7 bases identical to TRBD1. CDR1 is SGHAT and CDR2 is FQNNGV in the germline V gene. This CDR3 has 15 residues. The junction had 7 bases not matched to a gene; V was cut back by 4 bases and J by 2 bases. The CDR3 sequence is CASSYRQGGNYGYTF. The CDR3 DNA reads TGTGCCAGCAGCTACCGACAGGGTGGAAACTATGGCTACACCTTC.

The rearrangement joins TRBV25-1 to TRBJ2-1; TRBD1 matches 10 bases. The CDR3 runs to 15 residues. Germline V gives CDR1 MGHDK, CDR2 SYGVNS. After removal of 5 bases from V and 2 bases from J, the junction contained 3 bases not matched to a gene. The chain's CDR3 is CASSRGTGAYNEQFF. CDR3 bases: TGTGCCAGCAGTCGAGGGACAGGGGCCTACAATGAGCAGTTCTTC. The complete variable domain, with remaining parts taken from reference TRBV25-1 and TRBJ2-1, reads EADIYQTPRYLVIGTGKKITLECSQTMGHDKMYWYQQDPGMELHLIHYSYGVNSTEKGDLSSESTVSRIRTEHFPLTLESARPSHTSQYLCASSRGTGAYNEQFFGPGTRLTVL.

V gene TRBV7-2 combines with J gene TRBJ1-5, with TRBD1 matching 8 bases. The CDR3 has 18 residues. Germline-derived CDR1 and CDR2 are SGHTA and FQGNSA. V lost 4 bases to trimming and J lost 3 bases; unmatched junction nucleotides: 14. CDR3 nucleotide sequence: TGTGCCAGCAGCTCCGTGTCGACAGGGGACTTCGACAATCAGCCCCAGCATTTT. Its protein product is CASSSVSTGDFDNQPQHF.

For the CDR3, the DNA is TGTGCCAGCAGCTTGAAGACACCAAACTATGGCTACACCTTC. Protein sequence: CASSLKTPNYGYTF. J is TRBJ1-2 and V is TRBV5-8, with D uncertain. There are 14 residues in the CDR3. V lost 1 base, J lost 2 bases, and 9 bases lay in between. CDR1 is SGHTS, CDR2 YDEGEE, per germline. The full variable domain, completed using reference TRBV5-8 and TRBJ1-2, is EAGVTQSPTHLIKTRGQQATLRCSPISGHTSVYWYQQALGLGLQFLLWYDEGEERNRGNFPPRFSGRQFPNYSSELNVNALELEDSALYLCASSLKTPNYGYTFGSGTRLTVV.

The chain joins TRBV7-8 to TRBJ1-3; TRBD1 might be the D (6 bases). The V end was cut by 5 bases, the J end by 2 bases, with 10 bases between. Germline CDR1 is SGHVS and CDR2 is FQNEAQ. The CDR3 is made up of 14 amino acids. For the CDR3, the DNA is TGTGCCAGCAGCGTCCGGACAGCTGGAAACACCATATATTTT. It codes for CASSVRTAGNTIYF.

The chain carries TRBV7-3 and TRBJ2-3; TRBD2 might be the D (5 bases). Trimming stripped 5 bases from V and 1 base from J, with 10 bases between. The CDR3 is 14 residues long. Germline CDR1 is SGHTA and CDR2 is FQGTGA. The chain's CDR3 is CASSRSVGTDTQYF. As DNA, the CDR3 is TGTGCCAGCAGCCGTAGCGTGGGCACAGATACGCAGTATTTT. The full variable domain, with the rest looked up from reference TRBV7-3 and TRBJ2-3, is GAGVSQTPSNKVTEKGKYVELRCDPISGHTALYWYRQSLGQGPEFLIYFQGTGAADDSGLPNDRFFAVRPEGSVSTLKIQRTERGDSAVYLCASSRSVGTDTQYFGPGTRLTVL.

The rearrangement joins TRBV29-1 to TRBJ1-2, with D uncertain. V gave up 5 bases and J gave up 1 base, with 8 bases separating them. The CDR3 contains 12 residues. Germline V gene sequence: CDR1 SQVTM, CDR2 ANQGSEA. The CDR3 spells CSVKRHNYGYTF. In DNA form, the CDR3 reads TGCAGCGTTAAGAGGCATAACTATGGCTACACCTTC.

This clone was counted between two and nine times. The chain combines TRBV10-3 with TRBJ2-1, with 16 bases matching TRBD2. Germline CDR1 and CDR2: ENHRY and SYGVKD. The CDR3 extends over 16 amino acids. V lost 5 bases and J lost 7; bases outside the gene matches: 5. The CDR3 here is CAISPGLAGGRNEQFF. The CDR3, as DNA: TGTGCCATCAGTCCGGGACTAGCGGGAGGGCGGAATGAGCAGTTCTTC.

V usage is TRBV6-5 and J usage is TRBJ2-5, with 15 positions matching TRBD2. In germline, CDR1 is MNHEY, CDR2 SVGAGI. This CDR3 region has 15 residues. After removal of 7 bases from V and 4 bases from J, the junction contained 4 bases not matched to a gene. The CDR3 DNA sequence: TGTGCCAGCACCTGGACTAGCGGGAGGGGAGAGACCCAGTACTTC. This gives the protein CASTWTSGRGETQYF.

This clone was detected once. This chain uses TRBV3-1 (or the pseudogene TRBV3-2) with TRBJ1-3, with a possible D match to TRBD1 (5 bases). Germline V gene lookup returns CDR1 LGHDT and CDR2 YNNKEL (reference sequence). The length of the CDR3 is 16 residues. Trimming cost V 2 bases and J 1 base, with 12 bases left between them. The CDR3 bases are TGTGCCAGCAGCCAAATAACTCAGGGATCTGGAAACACCATATATTTT. Its translation: CASSQITQGSGNTIYF.

This clone has only one observation. The chain combines TRBV6-5 with TRBJ1-2, with TRBD1 identical over 9 bases. Germline loops: CDR1 MNHEY, CDR2 SVGAGI. With V trimmed by 6 bases and J by 4 bases, 6 bases remained unmatched. The CDR3 runs 14 residues. The CDR3 loop reads CASRLPGQGYGYTF. CDR3 sequence (DNA): TGTGCCAGCAGACTCCCGGGACAGGGCTATGGCTACACCTTC.